This T cell receptor beta chain came from a study of metastatic and nonmetastatic thyroid tumors. Overall study context: Comparison of repertoires was carried out across blood and tumor or nodule tissue from malignant and benign thyroid patients. Study-level findings and limits: Reports indicated that malignant thyroid tumors showed significantly higher TCR beta diversity than benign nodules did, in blood and tumor.

This clone was detected a few times. Its antigen is still unknown. The germline gene is not matched at one end of the junction; a read error may be the cause. The CDR3 has 15 amino acids. CDR1 and CDR2 (germline): MGHRA, YSYEKL. There were no patients who had received any treatment before thyroid surgery. Original methodology: Clinicopathological groups supplied CDR3 differences that were used to build a distant-metastasis classifier for papillary thyroid cancer. TCRdb reanalyzed the PCR reads with MiXCR. Here the V and J calls rest on TCRdb's processing, not on the authors' analysis. The table records approximately 25,000 clones, 20% to 25% of them present only once.

This TCR was recovered from a male donor with papillary thyroid cancer or a benign thyroid nodule (not recorded which). Some clones in this sample may be carry-over from other donors' samples. The specimen sequenced was blood. V usage is TRBV4-1 and J usage is TRBJ1-6, with a tentative D call TRBD1 (5 bases). The CDR3 is CASSQEGLGGSPLHF. CDR3 nucleotides: TGCGCCAGTAGCCAAGAGGGGTTGGGGGGTTCACCCCTCCACTTT.